The 25 T cell receptor beta chains presented below share a single source sample, sequenced in a study of CD8 T cells in ankylosing spondylitis. Each CDR3 protein gets one entry after TCRdb re-called the 5' RACE reads with MiXCR. The repertoire has 250,000 to 350,000 distinct CDR3 sequences, 20% of them found once; the top ten carry less than 9.5%. The sequenced material came from blood, either unsorted or a sorted T cell fraction (not recorded which). All receptors come from a male donor with ankylosing spondylitis or in good health (not recorded which).

J is TRBJ2-1 and V is TRBV20-1, with D maybe TRBD2 (6 bases). The V end was cut by 4 bases, the J end by 4 bases, with 20 bases between. CDR3 size: 16 residues. The V gene's germline CDR1 is DFQATT and CDR2 SNEGSKA (reference sequence). The CDR3 DNA reads as TGCAGTGCTACTGGTGGGGGACTGTTAGGTTACAATGAGCAGTTCTTC. This gives the protein CSATGGGLLGYNEQFF.

Comments on this clonotype: One base away lies a much larger clone, so this may be a sequencing read error. The chain couples TRBV5-1 to TRBJ1-2, with D perhaps matching TRBD1 (6 bases). CDR1 is SGHRS and CDR2 is YFSETQ in the germline V gene. This CDR3 contains 13 residues. CDR3 protein: CASSEQGDYDYTF. The CDR3 nucleotides are TGCGCCAGCAGCGAACAGGGAGACTATGACTACACCTTC.

This clonotype was counted only a few times. CDR3 residues: CASSLAVEETQYF. CDR3 DNA: TGCGCCAGCAGCTTGGCGGTGGAGGAGACCCAGTACTTC. The chain has TRBV5-1 and TRBJ2-5, with D unresolved. Looked up from germline, CDR1 is SGHRS and CDR2 is YFSETQ. The length of the CDR3 is 13 residues. V was trimmed by 0 bases and J by 5 bases, leaving 8 bases between them.

This clonotype was counted a few times. The V gene is TRBV10-3, the J gene TRBJ2-7; 12 bases are a match to TRBD2. Germline V lookup: CDR1 ENHRY, CDR2 SYGVKD. CDR3 length: 15 residues. The junction had 6 bases not matched to a gene; V was cut back by 2 bases and J by 7 bases. CDR3: CAISEETSGRGEQYV. The DNA of the CDR3 is TGTGCCATCAGTGAGGAGACTAGCGGGAGAGGAGAGCAGTACGTC.

The chain carries TRBV19 and TRBJ2-1; 11 bases agree with TRBD2. The CDR3 runs 14 residues. Germline V gene lookup returns CDR1 LNHDA and CDR2 SQIVND (reference sequence). The ends lost 7 bases at V and 7 bases at J; junction bases unmatched: 6. CDR3 nucleotides: TGTGCCAGTAATGGACTAGCGGGTGGAAATGAGCAGTTCTTC. Translating gives CASNGLAGGNEQFF.

The CDR3 nucleotides are TGTGCCAGCAGCCCGTACGGGACTACCGGGGAGCTGTTTTTT. Translation: CASSPYGTTGELFF. The rearrangement joins TRBV3-1 to TRBJ2-2; TRBD2 is a possible D gene (6 bases). The CDR3 loop spans 14 amino acids. Looked up from germline, CDR1 is LGHDT and CDR2 is YNNKEL (reference sequence). Trimming shortened V by 4 bases and J by 5 bases, and 11 bases separated the two germline ends.

Points on this clonotype: This could be a read error, since a much larger clone is one nucleotide away. The DNA for the CDR3 is TGCGCCAGCAGATGGGACGGCGACTCTGGAACCACCATATATTTT. Its protein is CASRWDGDSGTTIYF. The chain is built from TRBV5-1 and TRBJ1-3, with D perhaps matching TRBD1 (5 bases). Per germline, CDR1 SGHRS and CDR2 YFSETQ. The CDR3 runs to 15 residues. The whole variable domain, remainder taken from reference TRBV5-1 and TRBJ1-3, is KAGVTQTPRYLIKTRGQQVTLSCSPISGHRSVSWYQQTPGQGLQFLFEYFSETQRNKGNFPGRFSGRQFSNSRSEMNVSTLELGDSALYLCASRWDGDSGTTIYFGEGSWLTVV.

This chain connects TRBV12-3 or TRBV12-4 to TRBJ2-7; no definite D call. The CDR3 totals 13 residues. CDR3 nucleotides: TGTGCCAGCAGCCCCAGTCTTGCCCTCGGGCAGTTCGTC. Protein product: CASSPSLALGQFV.

In its sample, this clonotype was seen a few times. J is TRBJ1-6 and V is TRBV25-1; D gene unclear. V lost 7 bases to trimming and J lost 4 bases, with 8 bases between them. The CDR3 consists of 13 residues. From germline, CDR1 is MGHDK and CDR2 SYGVNS. The CDR3 nucleotides read TGTGCCAGCAAACCAGAATATAATTCACCCCTCCACTTT. It yields the protein CASKPEYNSPLHF.

Turning to this clonotype: A much larger clone differs from this one at a single base, so this may be a read error. The gene calls are TRBV6-5 and TRBJ2-1; perhaps D is TRBD1 or TRBD2 (6 bases each). The CDR3 consists of 17 residues. Looked up from germline, CDR1 is MNHEY and CDR2 is SVGAGI. Here the CDR3 reads CASSYAGGDGGYNGQFF. DNA of the CDR3: TGTGCCAGCAGTTACGCGGGCGGCGACGGGGGCTACAATGGGCAGTTCTTC.

The rearrangement joins TRBV20-1 to TRBJ1-5; a weak D match, TRBD1 (5 bases). This CDR3 has 15 amino acids. Trimming pared 5 bases from V and 2 bases from J, leaving 16 bases between. Germline V CDR1 and CDR2: DFQATT, SNEGSKA (reference sequence). The CDR3 DNA is TGCAGTGCTCTTTTACCCGGCAGGGGCAATCAGCCCCAGCATTTT. Translation gives CSALLPGRGNQPQHF.

This clonotype was seen many times. This rearrangement joins TRBV29-1 to TRBJ2-3; 7 positions agree with TRBD2. CDR1 and CDR2 from the germline V gene are SQVTM and ANQGSEA. The CDR3 is 15 amino acids. The V and J ends lost 2 bases and 2 bases, in that order; junction bases with no gene match: 7. CDR3 DNA: TGCAGCGTTGAACTCGGACTAGGGAACACAGATACGCAGTATTTT. As protein: CSVELGLGNTDTQYF.

This clonotype was seen only a few times. This chain uses TRBV5-1 with TRBJ2-3; 12 bases align to TRBD1. From germline, CDR1 is SGHRS and CDR2 YFSETQ. The ends lost 4 bases at V and 3 bases at J; junction bases unmatched: 9. The length of the CDR3 is 17 residues. Here the CDR3 DNA reads TGCGCCAGCAGCCACGCCGGGACAGGGGGCGGGACAGATACGCAGTATTTT. Amino acids: CASSHAGTGGGTDTQYF. Full variable domain (remainder filled in from reference TRBV5-1 and TRBJ2-3): KAGVTQTPRYLIKTRGQQVTLSCSPISGHRSVSWYQQTPGQGLQFLFEYFSETQRNKGNFPGRFSGRQFSNSRSEMNVSTLELGDSALYLCASSHAGTGGGTDTQYFGPGTRLTVL.

J is TRBJ2-3 and V is TRBV5-1; tentative D call: TRBD1 (5 bases). CDR3 size: 14 residues. Germline assignment: CDR1 SGHRS and CDR2 YFSETQ. The V end lost 4 bases, the J end lost 6 bases, and 15 bases lay between the germline ends. CDR3 coding DNA: TGCGCCAGCAGCCTGCTCAACTCAGGGGATACGCAGTATTTT. Translated, it gives CASSLLNSGDTQYF.

The J gene is TRBJ2-3, the V gene TRBV3-1; D not resolved. Germline values: CDR1 LGHDT, CDR2 YNNKEL (reference sequence). The CDR3 loop spans 14 amino acids. The V and J ends lost 0 bases and 1 base respectively, with 5 bases between them. CDR3 sequence: CASSQDRGTDTQYF. DNA for the CDR3: TGTGCCAGCAGCCAAGATCGGGGCACAGATACGCAGTATTTT.

The V call is TRBV5-1, the J call TRBJ2-5, with D possibly being TRBD1 (6 bases). V lost 3 bases and J lost 2, with 14 bases in between. CDR1 and CDR2 from the germline V gene are SGHRS and YFSETQ. This CDR3 is 15 amino acids long. Here the CDR3 DNA reads TGCGCCAGCAGCTCGTCCGGGACACAACAAGAGACCCAGTACTTC. Translated, it gives CASSSSGTQQETQYF.

This clonotype appeared a few times. The V and J genes are TRBV7-3 and TRBJ2-1, with a tentative D call TRBD2 (5 bases). This CDR3 has 14 residues. Between the trimmed V and J ends, which lost 5 bases and 8 bases, there was a span of 16 bases. Germline assignment: CDR1 SGHTA and CDR2 FQGTGA. CDR3 DNA: TGTGCCAGCAGCCCCGACCCGGGGTGGGATGAGCAGTTCTTC. Protein sequence: CASSPDPGWDEQFF.

The rearrangement uses TRBV15 and TRBJ2-1, with D hard to call. This CDR3 has 17 amino acids. From germline, CDR1 is LNHNV and CDR2 YYDKDF (reference sequence). Trimming removed 2 bases from V and 0 bases from J, with 14 bases in between. The CDR3: CATSRRISESSYNEQFF. The CDR3 bases are TGTGCCACCAGCAGAAGGATCTCGGAGAGCTCCTACAATGAGCAGTTCTTC.

The rearrangement uses TRBV18 and TRBJ2-1; D is perhaps TRBD1 or TRBD2 (6 bases each). Between the trimmed V and J ends, which lost 1 base and 5 bases, there was a span of 12 bases. Germline V gene sequence: CDR1 KGHSH, CDR2 LQKENI. The length of the CDR3 is 15 residues. The CDR3 here is CASSPRGAGDNEQFF. The CDR3 DNA follows: TGTGCCAGCTCACCACGGGGGGCTGGGGACAATGAGCAGTTCTTC.

This clonotype was seen more than once but under ten times. The chain has TRBV13 and TRBJ2-7; D call uncertain. CDR1 and CDR2 from the germline V gene are PRHDT and FYEKMQ (reference sequence). This CDR3 has 12 residues. Trimming removed 0 bases at V and 6 bases at J, with 6 bases between. Written as DNA, the CDR3 is TGTGCCAGCAGCTTAGGCCGGGCCGAGCAGTACGTC. Translation gives CASSLGRAEQYV.

This clonotype appeared a few times. V gene TRBV28 combines with J gene TRBJ2-3, with 7 nucleotides matching TRBD1. The germline CDR1 and CDR2 sequences are MDHEN and SYDVKM. V shed 6 bases, J shed 14 bases, and the junction held 17 bases outside the gene matches. CDR3 length equals 14 residues. CDR3 loop: CASSRDRPAGIRYF. Here the CDR3 DNA reads TGTGCCAGCAGCCGGGACAGACCGGCGGGCATTAGGTATTTT.

At least ten counts were recorded for this clonotype. The CDR3: CASSQAGSSYNEQFF. The DNA for the CDR3 is TGTGCCAGCAGCCAAGCGGGGAGCTCCTACAATGAGCAGTTCTTC. The chain has TRBV4-2 and TRBJ2-1; D may be TRBD2 (5 bases). Trimming left V 1 base short and J 0 bases short, with 7 bases between. Per the germline V gene, CDR1 is LGHNA and CDR2 is YNFKEQ. The CDR3 is 15 amino acids.

The chain has TRBV4-2 and TRBJ2-2, with 10 positions matching TRBD2. The junction had 6 bases not matched to a gene; V was cut back by 2 bases and J by 6 bases. The V gene's germline CDR1 is LGHNA and CDR2 YNFKEQ. The CDR3 covers 16 residues. CDR3 protein: CASSQWVAGGAGELFF. DNA for the CDR3: TGTGCCAGCAGCCAATGGGTAGCGGGAGGTGCCGGGGAGCTGTTTTTT.

The sample holds a few counts of this clonotype. The chain links TRBV20-1 to TRBJ1-2, with TRBD1 as a possible D gene (5 bases). CDR1 and CDR2 from the germline V gene are DFQATT and SNEGSKA (reference sequence). This CDR3 contains 12 residues. Trimming took off 4 bases at V and 2 bases at J, with 8 bases between the two ends. The CDR3 nucleotides read TGCAGTGCTACGGGACGGAACTATGGCTACACCTTC. Its protein product is CSATGRNYGYTF.

This clonotype was observed a handful of times. V usage is TRBV6-5 and J usage is TRBJ1-2, with D maybe TRBD1 (5 bases). The germline V and J ends were trimmed by 0 bases and 4 bases, with 12 bases remaining between them. The CDR3 is 15 amino acids. Germline CDR1 reads MNHEY; CDR2 reads SVGAGI. CDR3 residues: CASSYSRGLGYGYTF. The CDR3 nucleotides are TGTGCCAGCAGTTACTCTAGGGGCCTCGGCTATGGCTACACCTTC.